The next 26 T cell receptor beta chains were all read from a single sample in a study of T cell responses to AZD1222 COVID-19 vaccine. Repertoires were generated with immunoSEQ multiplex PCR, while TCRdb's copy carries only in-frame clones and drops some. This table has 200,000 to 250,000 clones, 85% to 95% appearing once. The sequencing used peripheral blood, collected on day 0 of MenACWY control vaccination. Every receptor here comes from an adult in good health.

CDR3 in DNA: TGTGCCAGCAGTGAACAGTTCTCCTATAATTCACCCCTCCACTTT. Protein: CASSEQFSYNSPLHF. V is TRBV25-1 and J is TRBJ1-6; D not resolved. This CDR3 region has 15 residues. V was trimmed by 2 bases and J by 0 bases, leaving 5 bases between them. The germline CDR1 and CDR2 sequences are MGHDK and SYGVNS.

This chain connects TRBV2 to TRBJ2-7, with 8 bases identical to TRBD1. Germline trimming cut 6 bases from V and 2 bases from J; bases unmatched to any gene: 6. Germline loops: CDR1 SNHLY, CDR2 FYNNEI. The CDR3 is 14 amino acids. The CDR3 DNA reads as TGTGCCAGCAGGGACAGGGCCCCTCCCTACGAGCAGTACTTC. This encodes CASRDRAPPYEQYF.

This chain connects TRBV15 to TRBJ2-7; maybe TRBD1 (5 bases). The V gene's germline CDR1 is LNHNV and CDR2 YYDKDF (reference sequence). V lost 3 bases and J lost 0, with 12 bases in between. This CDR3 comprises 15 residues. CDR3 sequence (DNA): TGTGCCACCAGCAGGGGCGACAGTGACTCCTACGAGCAGTACTTC. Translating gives CATSRGDSDSYEQYF.

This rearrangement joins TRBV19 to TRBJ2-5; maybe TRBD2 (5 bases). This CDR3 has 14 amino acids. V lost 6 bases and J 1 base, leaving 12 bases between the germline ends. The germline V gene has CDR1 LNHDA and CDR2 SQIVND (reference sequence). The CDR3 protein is CASRPRAAQETQYF. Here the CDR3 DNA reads TGTGCCAGTAGGCCTCGAGCGGCCCAAGAGACCCAGTACTTC.

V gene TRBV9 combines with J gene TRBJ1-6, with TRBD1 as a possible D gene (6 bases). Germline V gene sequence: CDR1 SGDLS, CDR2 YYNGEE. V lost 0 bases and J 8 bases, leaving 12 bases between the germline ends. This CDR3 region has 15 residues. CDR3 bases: TGTGCCAGCAGCGTAGCCGGGACATACCATTCACCCCTCCACTTT. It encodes CASSVAGTYHSPLHF. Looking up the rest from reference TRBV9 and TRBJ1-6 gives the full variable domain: DSGVTQTPKHLITATGQRVTLRCSPRSGDLSVYWYQQSLDQGLQFLIQYYNGEERAKGNILERFSAQQFPDLHSELNLSSLELGDSALYFCASSVAGTYHSPLHFGNGTRLTVT.

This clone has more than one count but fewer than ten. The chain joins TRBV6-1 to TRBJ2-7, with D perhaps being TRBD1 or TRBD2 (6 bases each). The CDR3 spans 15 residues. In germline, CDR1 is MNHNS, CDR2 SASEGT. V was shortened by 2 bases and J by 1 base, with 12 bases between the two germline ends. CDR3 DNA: TGTGCCAGCAGTGAATGGGGGGACAAATCCTACGAGCAGTACTTC. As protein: CASSEWGDKSYEQYF.

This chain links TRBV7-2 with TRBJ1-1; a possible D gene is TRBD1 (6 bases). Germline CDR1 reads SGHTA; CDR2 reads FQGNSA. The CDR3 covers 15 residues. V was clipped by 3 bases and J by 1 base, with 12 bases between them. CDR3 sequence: CASSFGGGRNTEAFF. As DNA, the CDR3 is TGTGCCAGCAGCTTCGGTGGGGGCAGGAACACTGAAGCTTTCTTT. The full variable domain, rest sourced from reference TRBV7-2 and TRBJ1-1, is GAGVSQSPSNKVTEKGKDVELRCDPISGHTALYWYRQSLGQGLEFLIYFQGNSAPDKSGLPSDRFSAERTGGSVSTLTIQRTQQEDSAVYLCASSFGGGRNTEAFFGQGTRLTVV.

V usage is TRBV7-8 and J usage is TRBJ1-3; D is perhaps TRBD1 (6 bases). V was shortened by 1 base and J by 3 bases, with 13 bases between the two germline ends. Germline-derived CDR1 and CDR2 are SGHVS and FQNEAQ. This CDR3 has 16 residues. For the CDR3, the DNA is TGTGCCAGCAGCTTAGGGGGATCCAGGGGTGGAAACACCATATATTTT. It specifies CASSLGGSRGGNTIYF.

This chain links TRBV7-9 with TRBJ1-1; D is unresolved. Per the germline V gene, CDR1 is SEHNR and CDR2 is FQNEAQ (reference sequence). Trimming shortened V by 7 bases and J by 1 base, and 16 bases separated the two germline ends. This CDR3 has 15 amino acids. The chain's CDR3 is CASTPAVSANTEAFF. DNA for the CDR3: TGTGCCAGCACCCCAGCGGTTTCGGCGAACACTGAAGCTTTCTTT.

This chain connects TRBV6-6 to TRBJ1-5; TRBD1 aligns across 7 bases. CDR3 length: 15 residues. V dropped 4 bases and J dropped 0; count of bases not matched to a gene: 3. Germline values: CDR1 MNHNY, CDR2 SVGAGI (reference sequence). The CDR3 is CASSWTGHSNQPQHF. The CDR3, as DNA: TGTGCCAGCAGTTGGACAGGACATAGCAATCAGCCCCAGCATTTT.

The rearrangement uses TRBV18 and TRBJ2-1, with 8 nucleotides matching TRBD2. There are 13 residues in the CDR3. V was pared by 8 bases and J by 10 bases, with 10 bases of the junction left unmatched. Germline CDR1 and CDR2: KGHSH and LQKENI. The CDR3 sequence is CASLAGYLREQFF. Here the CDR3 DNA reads TGTGCCAGCCTAGCGGGCTACCTACGGGAGCAGTTCTTC.

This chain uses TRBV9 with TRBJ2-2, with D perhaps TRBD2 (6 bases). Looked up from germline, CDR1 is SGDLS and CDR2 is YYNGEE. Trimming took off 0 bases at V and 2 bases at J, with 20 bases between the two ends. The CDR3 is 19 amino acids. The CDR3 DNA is TGTGCCAGCAGCGTAGCCCCAGGCGGGGTGGAGCTTAACACCGGGGAGCTGTTTTTT. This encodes CASSVAPGGVELNTGELFF. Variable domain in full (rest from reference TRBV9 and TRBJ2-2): DSGVTQTPKHLITATGQRVTLRCSPRSGDLSVYWYQQSLDQGLQFLIQYYNGEERAKGNILERFSAQQFPDLHSELNLSSLELGDSALYFCASSVAPGGVELNTGELFFGEGSRLTVL.

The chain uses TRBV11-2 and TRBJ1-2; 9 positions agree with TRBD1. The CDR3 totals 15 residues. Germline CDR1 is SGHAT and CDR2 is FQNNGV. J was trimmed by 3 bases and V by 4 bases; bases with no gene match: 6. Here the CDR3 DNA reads TGTGCCAGCAGCTCACCCCGGGACAGGGACTATGGCTACACCTTC. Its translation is CASSSPRDRDYGYTF. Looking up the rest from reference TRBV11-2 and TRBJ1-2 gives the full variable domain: EAGVAQSPRYKIIEKRQSVAFWCNPISGHATLYWYQQILGQGPKLLIQFQNNGVVDDSQLPKDRFSAERLKGVDSTLKIQPAKLEDSAVYLCASSSPRDRDYGYTFGSGTRLTVV.

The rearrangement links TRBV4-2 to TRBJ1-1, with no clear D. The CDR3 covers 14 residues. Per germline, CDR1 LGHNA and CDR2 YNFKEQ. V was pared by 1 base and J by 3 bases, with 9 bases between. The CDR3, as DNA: TGTGCCAGCAGCCAAGCAAATCAGGACACTGAAGCTTTCTTT. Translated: CASSQANQDTEAFF.

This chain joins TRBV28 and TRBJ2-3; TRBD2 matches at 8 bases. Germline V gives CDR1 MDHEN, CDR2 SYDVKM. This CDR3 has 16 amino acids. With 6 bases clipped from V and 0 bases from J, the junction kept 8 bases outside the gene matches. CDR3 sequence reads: CASRPIAGTSTDTQYF. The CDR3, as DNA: TGTGCCAGCAGACCCATAGCGGGGACTAGCACAGATACGCAGTATTTT.

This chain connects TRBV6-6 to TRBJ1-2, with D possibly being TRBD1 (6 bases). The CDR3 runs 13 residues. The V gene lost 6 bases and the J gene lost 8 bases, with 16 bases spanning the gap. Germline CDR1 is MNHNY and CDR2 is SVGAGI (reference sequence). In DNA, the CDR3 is TGTGCCAGCAGGCCACAGGGAAGGGGAGGCTACACCTTC. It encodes CASRPQGRGGYTF.

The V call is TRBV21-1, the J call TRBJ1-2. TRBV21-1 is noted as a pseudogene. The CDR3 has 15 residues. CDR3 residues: CASSKGPRKGYGYTF. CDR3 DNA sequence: TGTGCCAGCAGCAAAGGCCCCCGAAAGGGATATGGCTACACCTTC.

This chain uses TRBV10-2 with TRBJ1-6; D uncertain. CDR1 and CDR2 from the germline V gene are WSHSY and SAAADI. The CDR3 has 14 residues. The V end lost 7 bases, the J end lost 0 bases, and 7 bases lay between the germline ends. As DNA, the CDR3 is TGCGCCAGCACTTTTGGCTCCTATAATTCACCCCTCCACTTT. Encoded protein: CASTFGSYNSPLHF.

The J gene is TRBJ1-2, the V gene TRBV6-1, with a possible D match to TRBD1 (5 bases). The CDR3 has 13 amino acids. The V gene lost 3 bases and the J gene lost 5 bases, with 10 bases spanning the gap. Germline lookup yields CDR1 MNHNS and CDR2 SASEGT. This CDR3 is CASSEQGGYGYTF. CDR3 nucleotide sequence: TGTGCCAGCAGTGAGCAGGGAGGTTATGGCTACACCTTC.

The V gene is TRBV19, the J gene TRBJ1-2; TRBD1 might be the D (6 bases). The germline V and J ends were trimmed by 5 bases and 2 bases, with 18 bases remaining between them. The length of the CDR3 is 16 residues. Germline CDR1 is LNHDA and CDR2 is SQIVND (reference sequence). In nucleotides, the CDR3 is TGTGCCAGTAGTCCCCTCGAGGGACAAAGAAACTATGGCTACACCTTC. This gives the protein CASSPLEGQRNYGYTF.

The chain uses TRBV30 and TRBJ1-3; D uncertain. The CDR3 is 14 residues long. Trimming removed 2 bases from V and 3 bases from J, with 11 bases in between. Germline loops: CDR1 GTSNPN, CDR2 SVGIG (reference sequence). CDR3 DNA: TGTGCCTGGAGTAGCAACATTATTGGAAACACCATATATTTT. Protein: CAWSSNIIGNTIYF.

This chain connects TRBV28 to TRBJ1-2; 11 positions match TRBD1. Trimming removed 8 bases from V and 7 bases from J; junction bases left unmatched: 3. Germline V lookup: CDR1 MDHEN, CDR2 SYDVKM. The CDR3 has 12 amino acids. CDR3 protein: CASRDRGFGYTF. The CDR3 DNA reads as TGTGCCAGCCGGGACAGGGGGTTTGGCTACACCTTC.

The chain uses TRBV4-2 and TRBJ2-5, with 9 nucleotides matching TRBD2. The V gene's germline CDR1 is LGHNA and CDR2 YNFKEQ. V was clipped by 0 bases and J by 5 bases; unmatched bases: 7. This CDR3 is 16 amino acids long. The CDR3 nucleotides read TGTGCCAGCAGCCAAGAGGAAGCGGGGGGCCTGGAGACCCAGTACTTC. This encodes CASSQEEAGGLETQYF.

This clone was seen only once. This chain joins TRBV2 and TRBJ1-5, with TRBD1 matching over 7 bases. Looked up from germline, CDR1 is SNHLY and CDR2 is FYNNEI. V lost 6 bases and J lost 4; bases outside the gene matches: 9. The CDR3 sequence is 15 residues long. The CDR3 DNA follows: TGTGCCAGCAGCCTAGCGACAGGGAGTAATCAGCCCCAGCATTTT. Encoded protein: CASSLATGSNQPQHF.

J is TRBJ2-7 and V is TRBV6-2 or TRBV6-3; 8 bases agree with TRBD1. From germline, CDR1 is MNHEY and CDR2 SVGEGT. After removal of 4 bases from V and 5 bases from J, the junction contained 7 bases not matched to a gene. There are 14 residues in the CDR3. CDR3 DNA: TGTGCCAGCAGTTCCCGGACAGGGACCGACGAGCAGTACTTC. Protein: CASSSRTGTDEQYF.

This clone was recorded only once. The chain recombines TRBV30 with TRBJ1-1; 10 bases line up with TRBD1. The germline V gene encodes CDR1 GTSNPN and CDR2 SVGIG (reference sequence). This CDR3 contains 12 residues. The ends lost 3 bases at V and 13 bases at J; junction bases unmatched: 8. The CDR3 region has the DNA TGTGCCTGGAGCCGGGGACAGGGGAAGGGTTTCTTT. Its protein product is CAWSRGQGKGFF.